This T cell receptor (beta chain) was retrieved from a study of shared clonotypes between healthy human individuals. For the study at large: A few men and a couple of women, aged 18 to 49, were donors.

Germline CDR1 reads SNHLY; CDR2 reads FYNNEI. CDR3 size: 17 residues. The J segment lost 0 bases and the V segment lost 2 bases, leaving 3 bases of the junction unmatched. Method: immunoSEQ multiplex PCR; TCRdb's copy keeps in-frame clones and lacks some. The data show around 940,000 clones, around three quarters seen once. The chain recombines TRBV2 with TRBJ2-6; 8 nucleotides align to TRBD1. The TCR originated in a man aged 18 to 30 in good health. Sequencing input: memory CD4+ T cells sorted from blood. Noted subset: CD45RA-negative fraction. For the CDR3, the DNA is TGTGCCAGCAGTGAACAGGGGGCTTTCTCTGGGGCCAACGTCCTGACTTTC. It specifies CASSEQGAFSGANVLTF.